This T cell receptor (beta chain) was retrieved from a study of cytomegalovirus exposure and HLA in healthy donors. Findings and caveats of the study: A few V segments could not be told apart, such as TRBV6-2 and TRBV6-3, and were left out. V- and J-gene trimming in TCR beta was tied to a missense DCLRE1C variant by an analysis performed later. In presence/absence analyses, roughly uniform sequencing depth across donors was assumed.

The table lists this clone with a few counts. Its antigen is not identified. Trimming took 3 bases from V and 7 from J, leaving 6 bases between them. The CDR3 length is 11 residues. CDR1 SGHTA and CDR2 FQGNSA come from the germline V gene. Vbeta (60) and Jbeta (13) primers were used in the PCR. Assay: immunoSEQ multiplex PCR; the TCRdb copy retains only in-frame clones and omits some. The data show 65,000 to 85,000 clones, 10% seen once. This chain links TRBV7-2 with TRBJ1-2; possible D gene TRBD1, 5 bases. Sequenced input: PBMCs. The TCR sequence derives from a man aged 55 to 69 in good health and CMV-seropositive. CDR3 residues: CASSFRAGYTF. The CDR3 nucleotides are TGTGCCAGCAGCTTCAGGGCTGGCTACACCTTC.